This T cell receptor beta chain comes out of a study of long-term antiretroviral therapy in people with HIV. Looked up from germline, CDR1 is MDHEN and CDR2 is SYDVKM. This CDR3 comprises 14 residues. Trimming shortened V by 3 bases and J by 6 bases, and 14 bases separated the two germline ends. Donors each had at least one pre-ART PBMC sample and at least two post-ART ones. Run at survey level, the immunoSEQ assay was version v3.0. Here immunoSEQ multiplex PCR was the method, and the copy in TCRdb shows in-frame clones only, minus some. This table holds some 43,000 clones, roughly 86% found once. The rearrangement joins TRBV28 to TRBJ1-1, with D tentatively TRBD1 (5 bases). The origin of this receptor is a woman between 45 and 65 years old with HIV. The sample in question was unsorted PBMCs, obtained 0.1 years before starting antiretroviral therapy. The CDR3 here is CASSFRERGAEAFF. CDR3 nucleotides: TGTGCCAGCAGTTTCAGGGAAAGGGGCGCTGAAGCTTTCTTT.